These 18 T cell receptor beta chains came from one sample sequenced in a study of early T cells in non-severe SARS-CoV-2 infection. TCRdb used MiXCR to reprocess the 5' RACE reads, holding one entry per CDR3 protein. Among some 41,000 distinct CDR3 sequences listed, 4.5% to 7% were seen once. The material sequenced was whole blood. The receptors here all came from an adult who was a healthcare worker with PCR-confirmed SARS-CoV-2 infection or an uninfected control (not recorded which).

This clonotype came up many times. The gene calls are TRBV27 and TRBJ1-1; no definite D call. The CDR3 runs 15 residues. CDR1 and CDR2 (germline): MNHEY, SMNVEV (reference sequence). V was clipped by 7 bases and J by 6 bases, with 21 bases between them. CDR3 sequence (DNA): TGTGCCAGCAATGGGAGGGCCCTAAGAGATGCTGAAGCTTTCTTT. Protein product: CASNGRALRDAEAFF.

This clonotype was counted at least ten times. This chain uses TRBV6-5 with TRBJ2-7; tentative D call: TRBD1 (6 bases). Germline CDR1 and CDR2: MNHEY and SVGAGI. The V end lost 6 bases, the J end lost 2 bases, and 14 bases lay between the germline ends. The CDR3 consists of 14 residues. The CDR3, as DNA: TGTGCCAGCAGGAAAAGGGGGATACCCTACGAGCAGTACTTC. This encodes CASRKRGIPYEQYF.

This clonotype was seen repeatedly, ten times or more. V is TRBV12-5 and J is TRBJ1-5, with a tentative D call TRBD1 (5 bases). V was shortened by 2 bases and J by 7 bases, with 12 bases between the two germline ends. CDR3 length equals 14 residues. Germline values: CDR1 LGHNT, CDR2 FRNRAP. The CDR3 DNA reads TGTGCTAGTGGTTTGTCGGGGCGCGGACAGCCCCAGCATTTT. It translates to CASGLSGRGQPQHF.

This clonotype was observed at least ten times. The chain has TRBV7-2 and TRBJ2-2; 11 positions agree with TRBD1. The CDR3 covers 17 residues. CDR1 and CDR2 (germline): SGHTA, FQGNSA. J lost 4 bases, V lost 3 bases, and 7 bases had no gene match. The CDR3 reads CASSLSGTGGFTGELFF. Here the CDR3 DNA reads TGTGCCAGCAGCTTGTCCGGGACAGGGGGTTTCACCGGGGAGCTGTTTTTT.

The chain has TRBV20-1 and TRBJ2-1; D gene unclear. This CDR3 has 13 residues. Trimming shortened V by 0 bases and J by 6 bases, and 9 bases separated the two germline ends. The germline V gene encodes CDR1 DFQATT and CDR2 SNEGSKA (reference sequence). CDR3 protein: CSARDPPINEQFF. CDR3 sequence (DNA): TGCAGTGCTAGAGATCCCCCTATCAATGAGCAGTTCTTC.

This clonotype was seen more than once but under ten times. The chain joins TRBV3-1 to TRBJ2-7; D may be TRBD1 (5 bases). CDR3 length: 13 residues. V was shortened by 2 bases and J by 2 bases, with 7 bases between the two germline ends. Looked up from germline, CDR1 is LGHDT and CDR2 is YNNKEL (reference sequence). CDR3 DNA sequence: TGTGCCAGCAGCCAACCAGGGACCTACGAGCAGTACTTC. This sequence encodes CASSQPGTYEQYF.

There are many counts of this clonotype. J is TRBJ2-7 and V is TRBV5-1; 10 positions match TRBD2. Per germline, CDR1 SGHRS and CDR2 YFSETQ. V was clipped by 0 bases and J by 0 bases; unmatched bases: 0. The CDR3 has 15 residues. The chain's CDR3 is CASSLASGSSYEQYF. The CDR3 DNA follows: TGCGCCAGCAGCTTGGCTAGCGGGAGCTCCTACGAGCAGTACTTC.

This clonotype was seen many times. CDR3 sequence reads: CASSQALAGVHEQFF. The CDR3 DNA sequence: TGTGCCAGCAGCCAAGCGCTAGCGGGAGTCCATGAGCAGTTCTTC. The chain employs TRBV3-1 and TRBJ2-1; TRBD2 agrees at 10 bases. V was pared by 1 base and J by 8 bases, with 5 bases of the junction left unmatched. This CDR3 spans 15 amino acids. In germline, CDR1 is LGHDT, CDR2 YNNKEL (reference sequence).

This clonotype was recorded many times. The chain couples TRBV7-2 to TRBJ2-7, with D unclear. CDR1 is SGHTA and CDR2 is FQGNSA in the germline V gene. The CDR3 runs to 12 residues. V lost 5 bases to trimming and J lost 3 bases, with 8 bases between them. CDR3 bases: TGTGCCAGCAGCGCGACCGGCTACGAGCAGTACTTC. Its protein product is CASSATGYEQYF.

This clonotype occurred many times. The CDR3, as DNA: TGTGCCAGCAGCTTAGCCGGACCTACAGATACGCAGTATTTT. Translated, it gives CASSLAGPTDTQYF. The V and J genes are TRBV11-2 and TRBJ2-3, with D uncertain. This CDR3 is built from 14 residues. Germline CDR1 is SGHAT and CDR2 is FQNNGV. The V gene lost 1 base and the J gene lost 3 bases, with 8 bases spanning the gap.

This chain joins TRBV6-5 and TRBJ1-2; 8 positions match TRBD1. Germline V gene lookup returns CDR1 MNHEY and CDR2 SVGAGI. The CDR3 loop spans 15 amino acids. The junction had 11 bases not matched to a gene; V was cut back by 3 bases and J by 8 bases. As DNA, the CDR3 is TGTGCCAGCAGTTATTCAGGGGGCGCGGGAGGAGGCTACACCTTC. Translated: CASSYSGGAGGGYTF.

This clonotype was observed at least ten times. V and J are TRBV30 and TRBJ1-2; no clear D. The length of the CDR3 is 12 residues. Germline CDR1 GTSNPN, CDR2 SVGIG (reference sequence). The V and J ends lost 2 bases and 3 bases respectively, with 7 bases between them. The CDR3 protein is CAWSQGYYGYTF. The CDR3 coding sequence is TGTGCCTGGAGTCAAGGGTACTATGGCTACACCTTC.

In this sample, this clonotype turned up a few times. This chain connects TRBV9 to TRBJ2-3; 8 bases line up with TRBD2. The length of the CDR3 is 15 residues. The germline V gene encodes CDR1 SGDLS and CDR2 YYNGEE. V dropped 0 bases and J dropped 7; count of bases not matched to a gene: 7. Written as DNA, the CDR3 is TGTGCCAGCAGCGTAGACGGGGGGGCCTTCAATACGCAGTATTTT. Encoded protein: CASSVDGGAFNTQYF.

Ten or more counts support this clonotype. The chain recombines TRBV20-1 with TRBJ2-2; 9 positions match TRBD1. Germline V CDR1 and CDR2: DFQATT, SNEGSKA (reference sequence). This CDR3 comprises 15 residues. V lost 5 bases to trimming and J lost 5 bases; unmatched junction nucleotides: 9. CDR3 nucleotide sequence: TGCAGTGCTGCATCACAGGGGGCTGATACCGGGGAGCTGTTTTTT. As protein: CSAASQGADTGELFF.

The V gene is TRBV7-8, the J gene TRBJ2-2; D perhaps matches TRBD1 (6 bases). This CDR3 region has 14 residues. CDR1 is SGHVS, CDR2 FQNEAQ, per germline. V was trimmed by 5 bases and J by 6 bases, leaving 13 bases between them. The CDR3: CASSRSGVPGELFF. The CDR3 coding sequence is TGTGCCAGCAGCCGATCAGGGGTTCCCGGGGAGCTGTTTTTT.

The table lists this clonotype with many counts. This rearrangement joins TRBV7-8 to TRBJ2-3; possibly TRBD2 for D (6 bases). The germline V gene encodes CDR1 SGHVS and CDR2 FQNEAQ. This CDR3 comprises 15 residues. The V gene lost 4 bases and the J gene lost 1 base, with 12 bases spanning the gap. The DNA for the CDR3 is TGTGCCAGCAGCTGGAGGGCCCAGGGCACAGATACGCAGTATTTT. Translated: CASSWRAQGTDTQYF.

This clonotype has a handful of counts. This chain uses TRBV5-4 with TRBJ2-2; tentative D call: TRBD1 (5 bases). The CDR3 contains 14 residues. Trimming shortened V by 1 base and J by 6 bases, and 10 bases separated the two germline ends. Germline V gives CDR1 SGHNT, CDR2 YYREEE (reference sequence). In nucleotides, the CDR3 is TGTGCCAGCAGCTTGTACAGGAGTTCCGGGGAGCTGTTTTTT. Its protein product is CASSLYRSSGELFF.

In its sample, this clonotype was seen many times. The chain couples TRBV15 to TRBJ2-7; 9 bases line up with TRBD1. Per the germline V gene, CDR1 is LNHNV and CDR2 is YYDKDF (reference sequence). The CDR3 runs 14 residues. V was pared by 0 bases and J by 4 bases, with 1 base of the junction left unmatched. The CDR3 DNA sequence: TGTGCCACCAGCAGAGAAGGGACAGGGTACGAGCAGTACTTC. Its protein product is CATSREGTGYEQYF. The full variable domain, in which reference TRBV15 and TRBJ2-7 provide the parts outside the CDR3, is DAMVIQNPRYQVTQFGKPVTLSCSQTLNHNVMYWYQQKSSQAPKLLFHYYDKDFNNEADTPDNFQSRRPNTSFCFLDIRSPGLGDTAMYLCATSREGTGYEQYFGPGTRLTVT.